This T cell receptor (beta chain) stems from a study of graft-versus-host responses after intestinal transplantation. Study in general: Among the recipients, all got anti-thymocyte globulin induction and then tacrolimus and steroids for 3 to 4 years. Study results and caveats: Patients who carried graft-donor T cell macrochimerism also had high graft-versus-host to host-versus-graft clonal ratios in their allografts. Early post-transplant HvG declines were associated with peak circulating GvH clone levels.

V gave up 4 bases and J gave up 7 bases, with 7 bases separating them. Germline V gives CDR1 SQVTM, CDR2 ANQGSEA. The CDR3 sequence is 11 residues long. Here immunoSEQ multiplex PCR was the method, and the copy in TCRdb shows in-frame clones only, minus some. This table has about 130,000 clones, approximately 94% appearing once. As to this clone: Antigen specificity is unknown.

Sequencing used unstimulated CD4+ T cells sorted from spleen or lymph node cells, obtained before intestinal transplant. This clonotype originated in a human donor who received an intestinal transplant. This chain connects TRBV29-1 to TRBJ1-4; D is undetermined. The CDR3 here is CSVVESEKLFF. CDR3 nucleotide sequence: TGCAGCGTTGTGGAGAGTGAAAAACTGTTTTTT.